A selection of T cell receptor beta chains follows, all from one sample in a study of blood T cell repertoires in COVID-19. The repertoire was sequenced with immunoSEQ multiplex PCR; TCRdb's copy has only in-frame clones and lacks some. In the table there are under 70,000 clones, roughly 77% of which are singletons. Specimen: peripheral blood. Receptors originate from a human donor in a cohort sampled during active COVID-19. CDR3s include the opening cysteine and the closing phenylalanine or tryptophan. The D gene is left open where the match is weak. Some rows have no size entry. The others give once, few or many, or a class for an expanded clone.

V gene	D gene	clone size	J gene	CDR3 DNA	CDR3 protein
TRBV5-5	TRBD1	-	TRBJ1-4	TGTGCCAGCAGCTTGGGGGACAGGAACGAAAAACTGTTTTTT	CASSLGDRNEKLFF
TRBV27	TRBD2	-	TRBJ2-1	TGTGCCAGCAGACTAGCGGGACAGATCTACAATGAGCAGTTCTTC	CASRLAGQIYNEQFF
TRBV9	TRBD2	-	TRBJ2-3	TGTGCCAGCAGTAGCGGGGTACCCTATAGCACAGATACGCAGTATTTT	CASSSGVPYSTDTQYF
TRBV28	-	-	TRBJ1-5	TGTGCCAGCAGCCGAGGGGGGGGCAATCAGCCCCAGCATTTT	CASSRGGGNQPQHF
TRBV28	TRBD1	-	TRBJ2-1	TGTGCCAGCACTAGACAGGGGGCGAAGAATGAGCAGTTCTTC	CASTRQGAKNEQFF
TRBV9	-	-	TRBJ2-7	TGTGCCAGCAGCGTAGCGTCAGACTCTACCTACGAGCAGTACTTC	CASSVASDSTYEQYF
TRBV18	-	-	TRBJ2-1	TGTGCCAGCTACCAGGGGATGGGGCGAGACAATGAGCAGTTCTTC	CASYQGMGRDNEQFF
TRBV7-2	TRBD2	-	TRBJ2-7	TGTGCCAGCAGCTTCCGGGGGGACTACGAGCAGTACTTC	CASSFRGDYEQYF
TRBV29-1	-	few	TRBJ1-1	TGCAGCGTTGCCGAAGCCACTGAAGCTTTCTTT	CSVAEATEAFF
TRBV15	TRBD1	few	TRBJ2-7	TGTGCCACCAGCAGAGAACCGAACCGGGACAGTCGGTACGAGCAGTACTTC	CATSREPNRDSRYEQYF
TRBV5-1	TRBD1	-	TRBJ1-6	TGCGCCAGCAGCTTAACCATACAGGGGGCAGGTAATTCACCCCTCCACTTT	CASSLTIQGAGNSPLHF
TRBV7-9	-	few	TRBJ2-7	TGTGCCAGCAGCTATAACAACTACGAGCAGTACTTC	CASSYNNYEQYF
TRBV18	TRBD2	-	TRBJ2-7	TGTGCCAGCTCACCCGGGAGGCCAGAGTACGAGCAGTACTTC	CASSPGRPEYEQYF